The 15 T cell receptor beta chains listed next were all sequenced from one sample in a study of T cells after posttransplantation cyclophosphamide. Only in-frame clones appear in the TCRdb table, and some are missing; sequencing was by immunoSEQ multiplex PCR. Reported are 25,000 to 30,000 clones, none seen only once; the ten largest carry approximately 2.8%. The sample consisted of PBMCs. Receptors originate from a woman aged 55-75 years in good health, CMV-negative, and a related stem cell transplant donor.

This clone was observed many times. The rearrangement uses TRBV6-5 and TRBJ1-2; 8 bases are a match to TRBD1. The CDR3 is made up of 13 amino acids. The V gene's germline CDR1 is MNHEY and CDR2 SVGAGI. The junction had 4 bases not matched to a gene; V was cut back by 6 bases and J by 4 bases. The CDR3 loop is CASSQGQVYGYTF. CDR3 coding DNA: TGTGCCAGCAGCCAGGGACAGGTCTATGGCTACACCTTC.

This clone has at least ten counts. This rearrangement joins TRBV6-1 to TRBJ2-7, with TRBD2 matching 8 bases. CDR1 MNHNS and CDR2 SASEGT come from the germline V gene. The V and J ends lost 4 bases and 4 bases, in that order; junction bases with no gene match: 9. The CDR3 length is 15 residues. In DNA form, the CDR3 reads TGTGCCAGCAGTGCCCTGGTTGCGGGAGGTTACGAGCAGTACTTC. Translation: CASSALVAGGYEQYF.

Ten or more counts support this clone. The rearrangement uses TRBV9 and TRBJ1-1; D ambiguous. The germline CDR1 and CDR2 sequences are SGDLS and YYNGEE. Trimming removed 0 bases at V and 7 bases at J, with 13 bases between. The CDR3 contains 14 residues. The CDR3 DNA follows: TGTGCCAGCAGCGTAGATCCGTATGTAGATGAAGCTTTCTTT. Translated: CASSVDPYVDEAFF.

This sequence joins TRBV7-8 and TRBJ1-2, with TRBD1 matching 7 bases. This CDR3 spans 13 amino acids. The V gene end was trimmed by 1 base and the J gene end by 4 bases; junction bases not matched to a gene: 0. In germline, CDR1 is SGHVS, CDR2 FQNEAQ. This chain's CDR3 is CASSLGDSYGYTF. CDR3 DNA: TGTGCCAGCAGCTTAGGGGACAGCTATGGCTACACCTTC.

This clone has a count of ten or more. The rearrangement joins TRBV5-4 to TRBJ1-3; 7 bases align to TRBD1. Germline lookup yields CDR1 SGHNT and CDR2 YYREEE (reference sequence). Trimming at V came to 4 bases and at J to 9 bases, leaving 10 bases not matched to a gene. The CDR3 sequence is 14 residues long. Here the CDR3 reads CASSPRTGSTTIYF. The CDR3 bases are TGTGCCAGCAGCCCAAGGACAGGCAGCACCACCATATATTTT.

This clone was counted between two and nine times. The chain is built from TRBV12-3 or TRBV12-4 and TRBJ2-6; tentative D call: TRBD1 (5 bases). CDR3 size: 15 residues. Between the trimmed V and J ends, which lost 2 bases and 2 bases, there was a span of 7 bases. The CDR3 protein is CASSLKQAGANVLTF. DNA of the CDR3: TGTGCCAGCAGTTTAAAACAGGCTGGGGCCAACGTCCTGACTTTC.

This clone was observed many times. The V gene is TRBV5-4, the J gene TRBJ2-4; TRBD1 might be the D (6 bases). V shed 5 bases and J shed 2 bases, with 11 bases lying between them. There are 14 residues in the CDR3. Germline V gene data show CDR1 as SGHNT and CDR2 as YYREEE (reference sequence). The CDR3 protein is CASSTQGTKNIQYF. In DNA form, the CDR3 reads TGTGCCAGCAGTACACAGGGAACCAAAAACATTCAGTACTTC.

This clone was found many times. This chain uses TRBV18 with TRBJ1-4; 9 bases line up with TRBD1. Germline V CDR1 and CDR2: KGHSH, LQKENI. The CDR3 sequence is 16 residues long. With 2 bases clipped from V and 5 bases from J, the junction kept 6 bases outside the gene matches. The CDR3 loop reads CASSPFTGTGNEKLFF. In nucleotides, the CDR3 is TGTGCCAGCTCACCATTTACCGGGACAGGGAATGAAAAACTGTTTTTT. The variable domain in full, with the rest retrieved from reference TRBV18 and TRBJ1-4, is NAGVMQNPRHLVRRRGQEARLRCSPMKGHSHVYWYRQLPEEGLKFMVYLQKENIIDESGMPKERFSAEFPKEGPSILRIQQVVRGDSAAYFCASSPFTGTGNEKLFFGSGTQLSVL.

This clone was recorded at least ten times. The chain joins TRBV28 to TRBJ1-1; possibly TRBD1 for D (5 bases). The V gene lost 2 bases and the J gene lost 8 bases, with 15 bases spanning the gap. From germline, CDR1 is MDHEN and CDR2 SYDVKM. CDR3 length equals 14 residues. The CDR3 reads CASSLMGGIREAFF. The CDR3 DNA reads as TGTGCCAGCAGTTTAATGGGGGGGATTCGGGAAGCTTTCTTT. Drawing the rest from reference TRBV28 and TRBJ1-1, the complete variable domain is DVKVTQSSRYLVKRTGEKVFLECVQDMDHENMFWYRQDPGLGLRLIYFSYDVKMKEKGDIPEGYSVSREKKERFSLILESASTNQTSMYLCASSLMGGIREAFFGQGTRLTVV.

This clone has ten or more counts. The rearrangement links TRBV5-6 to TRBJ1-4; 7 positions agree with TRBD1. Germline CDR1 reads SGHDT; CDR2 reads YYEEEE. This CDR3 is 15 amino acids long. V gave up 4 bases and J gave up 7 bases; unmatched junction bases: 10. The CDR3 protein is CASSPSTGIIEKLFF. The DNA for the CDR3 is TGTGCCAGCAGCCCGTCGACAGGGATAATTGAAAAACTGTTTTTT.

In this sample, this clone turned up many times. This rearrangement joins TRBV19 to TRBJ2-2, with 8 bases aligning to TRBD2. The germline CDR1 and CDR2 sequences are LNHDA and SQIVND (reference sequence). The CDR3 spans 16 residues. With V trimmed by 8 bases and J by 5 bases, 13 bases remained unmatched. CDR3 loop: CASYQPGLVRTGELFF. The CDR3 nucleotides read TGTGCCAGTTACCAACCGGGACTAGTACGTACCGGGGAGCTGTTTTTT.

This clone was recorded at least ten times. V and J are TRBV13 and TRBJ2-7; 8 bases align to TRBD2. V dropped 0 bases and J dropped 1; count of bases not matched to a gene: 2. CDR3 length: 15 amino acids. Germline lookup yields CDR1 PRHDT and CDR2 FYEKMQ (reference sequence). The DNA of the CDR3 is TGTGCCAGCAGCTTAGGGGGCGGGAGGTCCTACGAGCAGTACTTC. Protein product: CASSLGGGRSYEQYF.

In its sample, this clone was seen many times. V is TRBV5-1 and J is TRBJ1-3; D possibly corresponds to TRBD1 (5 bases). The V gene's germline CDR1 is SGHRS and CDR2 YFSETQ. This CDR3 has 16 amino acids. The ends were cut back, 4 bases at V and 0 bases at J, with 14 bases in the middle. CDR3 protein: CASSRTYDSSGNTIYF. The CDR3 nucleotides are TGCGCCAGCAGCAGAACCTACGACAGCTCTGGAAACACCATATATTTT.

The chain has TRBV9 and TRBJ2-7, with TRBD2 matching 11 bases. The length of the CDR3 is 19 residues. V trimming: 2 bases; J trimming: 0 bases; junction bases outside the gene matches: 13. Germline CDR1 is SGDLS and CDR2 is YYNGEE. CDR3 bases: TGTGCCAGCAGCGTGGGGAGACTAGCGGGGCGGGTGAGCTCCTACGAGCAGTACTTC. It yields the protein CASSVGRLAGRVSSYEQYF.

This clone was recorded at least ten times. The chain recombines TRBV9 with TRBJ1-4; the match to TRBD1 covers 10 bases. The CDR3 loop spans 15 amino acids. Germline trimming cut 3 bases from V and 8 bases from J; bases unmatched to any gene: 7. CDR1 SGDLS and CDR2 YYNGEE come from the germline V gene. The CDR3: CASSATGGRDEKLFF. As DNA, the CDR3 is TGTGCCAGCAGCGCGACAGGGGGCAGAGACGAAAAACTGTTTTTT.